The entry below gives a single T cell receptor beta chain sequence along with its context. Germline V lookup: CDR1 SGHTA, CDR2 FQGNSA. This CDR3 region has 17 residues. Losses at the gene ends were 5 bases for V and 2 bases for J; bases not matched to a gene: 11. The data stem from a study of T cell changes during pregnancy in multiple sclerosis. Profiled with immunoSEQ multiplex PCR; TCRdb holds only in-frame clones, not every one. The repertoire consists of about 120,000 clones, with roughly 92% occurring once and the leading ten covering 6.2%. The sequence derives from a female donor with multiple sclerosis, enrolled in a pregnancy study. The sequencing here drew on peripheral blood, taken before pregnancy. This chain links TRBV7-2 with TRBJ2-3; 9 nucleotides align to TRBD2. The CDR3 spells CASSPRLAETITDTQYF. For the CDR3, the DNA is TGTGCCAGCAGCCCCAGACTAGCGGAGACTATCACAGATACGCAGTATTTT. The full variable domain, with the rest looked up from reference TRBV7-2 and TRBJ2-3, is GAGVSQSPSNKVTEKGKDVELRCDPISGHTALYWYRQSLGQGLEFLIYFQGNSAPDKSGLPSDRFSAERTGGSVSTLTIQRTQQEDSAVYLCASSPRLAETITDTQYFGPGTRLTVL.